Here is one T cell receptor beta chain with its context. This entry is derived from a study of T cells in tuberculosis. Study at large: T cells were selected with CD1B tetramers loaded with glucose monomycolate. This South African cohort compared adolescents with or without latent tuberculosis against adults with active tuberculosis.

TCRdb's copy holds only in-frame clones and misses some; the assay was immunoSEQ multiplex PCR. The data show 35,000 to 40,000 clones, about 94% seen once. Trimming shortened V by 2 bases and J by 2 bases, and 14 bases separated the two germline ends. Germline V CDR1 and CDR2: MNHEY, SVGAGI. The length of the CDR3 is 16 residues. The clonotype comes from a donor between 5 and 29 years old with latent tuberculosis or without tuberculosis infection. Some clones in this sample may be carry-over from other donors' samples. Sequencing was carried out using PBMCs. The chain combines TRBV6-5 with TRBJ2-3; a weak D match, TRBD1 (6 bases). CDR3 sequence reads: CASSYTSGQPTDTQYF. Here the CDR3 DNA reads TGTGCCAGCAGTTACACTTCGGGACAACCCACAGATACGCAGTATTTT.